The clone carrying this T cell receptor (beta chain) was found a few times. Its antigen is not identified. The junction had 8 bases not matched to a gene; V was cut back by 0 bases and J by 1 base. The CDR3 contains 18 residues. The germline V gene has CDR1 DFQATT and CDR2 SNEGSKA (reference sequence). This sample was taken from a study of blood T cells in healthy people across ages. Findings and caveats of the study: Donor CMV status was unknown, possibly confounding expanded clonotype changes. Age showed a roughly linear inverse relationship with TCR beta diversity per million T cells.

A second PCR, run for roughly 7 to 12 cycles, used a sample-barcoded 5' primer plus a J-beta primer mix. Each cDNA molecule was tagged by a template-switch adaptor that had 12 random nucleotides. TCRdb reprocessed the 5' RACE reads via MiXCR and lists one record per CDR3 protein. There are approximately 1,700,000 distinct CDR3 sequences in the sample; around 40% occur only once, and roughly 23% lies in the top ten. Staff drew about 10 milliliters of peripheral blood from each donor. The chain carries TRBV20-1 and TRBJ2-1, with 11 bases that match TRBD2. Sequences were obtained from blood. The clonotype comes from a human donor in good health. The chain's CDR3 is CSARDVASGGWSYNEQFF. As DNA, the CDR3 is TGCAGTGCTAGAGATGTGGCTAGCGGGGGGTGGTCCTACAATGAGCAGTTCTTC.